The TCR beta chain described here comes from a study of cytomegalovirus exposure and HLA in healthy donors. The CDR3 has 15 amino acids. The V gene lost 4 bases and the J gene lost 0 bases, with 12 bases spanning the gap. Germline loops: CDR1 MDHEN, CDR2 SYDVKM. The study's findings and limits: Donors were assumed by presence/absence analyses to have roughly uniform sequencing depth. It has been reported that TCR beta sequences accurately predicted the HLA-A and HLA-B alleles of most subjects.

Comment on this clone: Its cognate antigen is unknown. Distinct nucleotide sequences in the sample also encode this CDR3.

PCR used 60 Vbeta primers and 13 Jbeta primers. TCRdb's table, derived via immunoSEQ multiplex PCR, lists solely in-frame clones and lacks some. Counted here are 120,000 or so clones, over 65% occurring once; the ten biggest clones make up 20%. V is TRBV28 and J is TRBJ1-1; maybe TRBD1 (6 bases). The sequenced material came from PBMCs. The receptor's source is a man aged 18 to 29 in good health and CMV-seropositive. In DNA form, the CDR3 reads TGTGCCAGCAGTTCCCCCCAGGGGATGAACACTGAAGCTTTCTTT. The encoded protein is CASSSPQGMNTEAFF.